This T cell receptor beta chain was sequenced in a study of blood T cell repertoires in COVID-19. This clone was seen a few times. In the source study's methods: Estimated nucleated cell counts came from reference gene primer amplification. TCRdb's copy holds only in-frame clones and misses some; the assay was immunoSEQ multiplex PCR. The D gene and trimming were derived from the DNA, and the V and J assignments and clone size from that table. The sample includes under 450,000 clones, roughly 90% of them seen just once. Source material: PBMCs or T cells enriched from blood (not recorded which). The source of this sequence is a young woman who had recovered from COVID-19.

The CDR3 sequence is CASSEEVTGLNQPQHF. The CDR3 nucleotides read TGTGCCAGCAGTGAAGAGGTGACAGGCCTCAATCAGCCCCAGCATTTT. The chain uses TRBV2 and TRBJ1-5, with D tentatively TRBD1 (6 bases). There are 16 residues in the CDR3. Trimming stripped 1 base from V and 3 bases from J, with 13 bases between. CDR1 is SNHLY, CDR2 FYNNEI, per germline. The complete variable domain, with remaining parts taken from reference TRBV2 and TRBJ1-5, reads EPEVTQTPSHQVTQMGQEVILRCVPISNHLYFYWYRQILGQKVEFLVSFYNNEISEKSEIFDDQFSVERPDGSNFTLKIRSTKLEDSAMYFCASSEEVTGLNQPQHFGDGTRLSIL.